The clone carrying this TCR beta chain has a count of ten or more. What it binds is unknown. Construction of TCR beta libraries relied on iRepertoire HTBI primers and on Arm-PCR targeting CDR3 regions. A single record per CDR3 protein comes from TCRdb applying MiXCR to the multiplex PCR reads. The sample has 360,000 or so distinct CDR3 sequences, roughly 23% seen once. The time point denotes: persistent/refractory GD, antithyroid drugs over 5 years with positive TRAb. There was RNA extracted from PBMCs, and the TCR library was made from it. Graves' disease diagnosis relied on American Thyroid Association guidelines. These data are taken from a study of regulatory T cells in long-lasting Graves disease. The germline V and J ends were trimmed by 7 bases and 0 bases, with 10 bases remaining between them. The CDR3 covers 15 residues. Germline V gives CDR1 MDHEN, CDR2 SYDVKM. The study's findings and limits: Compared with new cases, persistent Graves' patients showed reduced TCR diversity. Thyroid tissue went unexamined; only peripheral blood was analyzed. Favoring TRBV28, TRBJ1-2 and TRBJ2-5 was a feature seen in persistent disease.

This sequence originates from a woman in her 40s with Graves disease. Sequencing used peripheral blood mononuclear cells (PBMCs), obtained when the disease was refractory, from a patient treated with antithyroid drugs. This rearrangement joins TRBV28 to TRBJ2-6; D possibly corresponds to TRBD2 (5 bases). CDR3: CASTGSHSGANVLTF. CDR3 coding DNA: TGTGCCAGCACGGGATCCCACTCTGGGGCCAACGTCCTGACTTTC.